These T cell receptor beta chains were read from a single sample in a study of T cells in localized non-small cell lung cancer. Method: immunoSEQ multiplex PCR; TCRdb's copy keeps in-frame clones and lacks some. This sample has nearly 25,000 clones; roughly nine tenths occur once, and the top ten carry 2.5% to 3%. The source was peripheral blood, collected before any cancer treatment. Receptors originate from a woman aged 40-69 years with stage I lung adenocarcinoma. CDR3s include the opening cysteine and the closing phenylalanine or tryptophan. The D gene is left open where the match is weak. Only some rows state a clone size, as once, few, many or a class for expanded clones.

abundance: NA
v_gene: TRBV5-1
d_gene: NA
j_gene: TRBJ2-7
CDR3aa: CASSSGELDEQYF
CDR3nt: TGCGCCAGCAGCAGCGGAGAGTTAGACGAGCAGTACTTC

abundance: NA
v_gene: TRBV15
d_gene: NA
j_gene: TRBJ1-2
CDR3aa: CATSRDGGGYTF
CDR3nt: TGTGCCACCAGCAGAGATGGTGGAGGCTACACCTTC

abundance: NA
v_gene: TRBV2
d_gene: TRBD1
j_gene: TRBJ2-1
CDR3aa: CASSEGQGNNEQFF
CDR3nt: TGTGCCAGCAGTGAGGGACAGGGAAACAATGAGCAGTTCTTC

abundance: NA
v_gene: TRBV6-6
d_gene: NA
j_gene: TRBJ2-1
CDR3aa: CASRGVRFNEQFF
CDR3nt: TGTGCCAGCAGGGGAGTCCGATTCAATGAGCAGTTCTTC

abundance: NA
v_gene: TRBV4-1
d_gene: NA
j_gene: TRBJ1-4
CDR3aa: CASSQWGVGEKLFF
CDR3nt: TGCGCCAGCAGCCAATGGGGGGTAGGAGAAAAACTGTTTTTT

abundance: NA
v_gene: TRBV11-2
d_gene: NA
j_gene: TRBJ2-2
CDR3aa: CASSEGNGIGELFF
CDR3nt: TGTGCCAGTAGTGAGGGAAATGGAATCGGGGAGCTGTTTTTT

abundance: NA
v_gene: TRBV19
d_gene: NA
j_gene: TRBJ1-5
CDR3aa: CASSRQIYSNQPQHF
CDR3nt: TGTGCCAGTAGCCGACAGATCTATAGCAATCAGCCCCAGCATTTT

abundance: NA
v_gene: TRBV28
d_gene: NA
j_gene: TRBJ2-5
CDR3aa: CASSWGSQETQYF
CDR3nt: TGTGCCAGCAGTTGGGGCAGCCAAGAGACCCAGTACTTC

abundance: NA
v_gene: TRBV19
d_gene: TRBD2
j_gene: TRBJ2-2
CDR3aa: CASSFGLAEPGELFF
CDR3nt: TGTGCCAGCAGTTTTGGACTAGCGGAGCCCGGGGAGCTGTTTTTT

abundance: NA
v_gene: TRBV27
d_gene: TRBD2
j_gene: TRBJ2-7
CDR3aa: CASRDKGSGLAGGEQYF
CDR3nt: TGTGCCAGCAGGGATAAGGGGTCAGGACTAGCGGGAGGCGAGCAGTACTTC

abundance: NA
v_gene: TRBV19
d_gene: NA
j_gene: TRBJ1-1
CDR3aa: CASSQGRGTEAFF
CDR3nt: TGTGCCAGTAGTCAGGGCCGGGGCACTGAAGCTTTCTTT

abundance: NA
v_gene: TRBV13
d_gene: NA
j_gene: TRBJ2-7
CDR3aa: CASSSRTRTYEQYF
CDR3nt: TGTGCCAGCAGTTCTCGGACCCGCACCTACGAGCAGTACTTC

abundance: NA
v_gene: TRBV6-6
d_gene: NA
j_gene: TRBJ1-2
CDR3aa: CASSYGRTNYGYTF
CDR3nt: TGTGCCAGCAGTTACGGGCGGACTAACTATGGCTACACCTTC

abundance: NA
v_gene: TRBV28
d_gene: NA
j_gene: TRBJ1-2
CDR3aa: CASSLGSLFGGYTF
CDR3nt: TGTGCCAGCAGTTTAGGCAGCCTCTTTGGGGGCTACACCTTC

abundance: NA
v_gene: TRBV28
d_gene: TRBD2
j_gene: TRBJ2-5
CDR3aa: CASRAAGTSGLETQYF
CDR3nt: TGTGCCAGCAGAGCCGCCGGGACTAGCGGCCTAGAGACCCAGTACTTC

abundance: NA
v_gene: TRBV7-6
d_gene: NA
j_gene: TRBJ2-7
CDR3aa: CARKDMDRYYYEQYF
CDR3nt: TGTGCCCGGAAAGATATGGACAGATACTATTACGAGCAGTACTTC

abundance: few
v_gene: TRBV13
d_gene: TRBD1
j_gene: TRBJ2-3
CDR3aa: CASSPQGIDTQYF
CDR3nt: TGTGCCAGCAGCCCACAGGGGATAGATACGCAGTATTTT

abundance: NA
v_gene: TRBV19
d_gene: NA
j_gene: TRBJ2-3
CDR3aa: CASRVGVDVTDTQYF
CDR3nt: TGTGCCAGCCGAGTGGGGGTAGACGTGACAGATACGCAGTATTTT

abundance: NA
v_gene: TRBV6-6
d_gene: NA
j_gene: TRBJ2-4
CDR3aa: CASSYRLGDKNIQYF
CDR3nt: TGTGCCAGCAGTTACCGGCTAGGGGACAAAAACATTCAGTACTTC

abundance: NA
v_gene: TRBV27
d_gene: NA
j_gene: TRBJ1-2
CDR3aa: CASSSRVGYGYTF
CDR3nt: TGTGCCAGCAGCTCTAGGGTTGGCTATGGCTACACCTTC

abundance: NA
v_gene: TRBV20-1
d_gene: NA
j_gene: TRBJ2-1
CDR3aa: CTGASGNEQFF
CDR3nt: TGCACCGGGGCTTCCGGCAATGAGCAGTTCTTC

abundance: NA
v_gene: TRBV19
d_gene: NA
j_gene: TRBJ2-3
CDR3aa: CASSIQRISTDTQYF
CDR3nt: TGTGCCAGTAGTATCCAGCGGATTAGCACAGATACGCAGTATTTT

abundance: NA
v_gene: TRBV5-6
d_gene: NA
j_gene: TRBJ1-1
CDR3aa: CASSLVGGRDEVEAFF
CDR3nt: TGTGCCAGCAGCTTGGTAGGGGGACGGGATGAAGTTGAAGCTTTCTTT

abundance: NA
v_gene: TRBV19
d_gene: NA
j_gene: TRBJ2-1
CDR3aa: CASSSSLSSYNEQFF
CDR3nt: TGTGCCAGTAGTAGTAGCCTAAGCTCCTACAATGAGCAGTTCTTC

abundance: NA
v_gene: TRBV7-8
d_gene: NA
j_gene: TRBJ1-1
CDR3aa: CASSFSPLNTEAFF
CDR3nt: TGTGCCAGCAGCTTCTCCCCCCTGAACACTGAAGCTTTCTTT

abundance: NA
v_gene: TRBV30
d_gene: NA
j_gene: TRBJ2-7
CDR3aa: CAWSKASGNEQYF
CDR3nt: TGTGCCTGGAGTAAGGCCAGCGGAAACGAGCAGTACTTC

abundance: NA
v_gene: TRBV11-2
d_gene: NA
j_gene: TRBJ2-1
CDR3aa: CASSSLAPGSSYNEQFF
CDR3nt: TGTGCCAGCAGCTCATTAGCCCCAGGGAGCTCCTACAATGAGCAGTTCTTC

abundance: NA
v_gene: TRBV7-8
d_gene: NA
j_gene: TRBJ2-1
CDR3aa: CASSLGYYNEQFF
CDR3nt: TGTGCCAGCAGCTTAGGATATTACAATGAGCAGTTCTTC

abundance: NA
v_gene: TRBV7-8
d_gene: NA
j_gene: TRBJ2-4
CDR3aa: CASSFSMGGGSGLAKNIQYF
CDR3nt: TGTGCCAGCAGCTTCTCGATGGGGGGCGGCTCTGGACTAGCCAAAAACATTCAGTACTTC

abundance: NA
v_gene: TRBV11-2
d_gene: NA
j_gene: TRBJ2-1
CDR3aa: CASTDSINEQFF
CDR3nt: TGTGCCAGCACGGACTCGATCAATGAGCAGTTCTTC

abundance: once
v_gene: TRBV7-8
d_gene: NA
j_gene: TRBJ1-3
CDR3aa: CASSLREGHSGNTIYF
CDR3nt: TGTGCCAGCAGCTTAAGGGAGGGCCACTCTGGAAACACCATATATTTT

abundance: NA
v_gene: TRBV6-4
d_gene: TRBD2
j_gene: TRBJ2-3
CDR3aa: CASSPGLASTDTQYF
CDR3nt: TGTGCCAGCAGCCCTGGACTAGCTAGCACAGATACGCAGTATTTT

abundance: few
v_gene: TRBV10-2
d_gene: NA
j_gene: TRBJ1-5
CDR3aa: CASSFDRLNQPQHF
CDR3nt: TGCGCCAGCAGTTTTGACCGGCTCAATCAGCCCCAGCATTTT

abundance: NA
v_gene: TRBV28
d_gene: TRBD1
j_gene: TRBJ1-2
CDR3aa: CASSPGQGDGYTF
CDR3nt: TGTGCCAGCAGTCCGGGACAGGGGGATGGCTACACCTTC

abundance: NA
v_gene: TRBV6-1
d_gene: NA
j_gene: TRBJ2-5
CDR3aa: CASSEKGTSFIETQYF
CDR3nt: TGTGCCAGCAGTGAAAAGGGAACTAGCTTTATAGAGACCCAGTACTTC

abundance: NA
v_gene: TRBV6-1
d_gene: NA
j_gene: TRBJ1-1
CDR3aa: CASSERGGVPNTEAFF
CDR3nt: TGTGCCAGCAGTGAAAGGGGGGGCGTTCCGAACACTGAAGCTTTCTTT